The clone carrying this TCR beta chain was seen only a few times. The antigen is unknown. This sample is part of a study of T cell responses to AZD1222 COVID-19 vaccine. In germline, CDR1 is SGHRS, CDR2 YFSETQ. This CDR3 contains 15 residues. The ends were cut back, 5 bases at V and 0 bases at J, with 12 bases in the middle. The study's findings and limits: Baseline seropositives among AZD1222 recipients totaled only 5 to 7. Spike regions recognized by vaccine-associated CD4 TCRs spanned the protein, led by 160-218 and 743-854.

Data came from immunoSEQ multiplex PCR; TCRdb stores just in-frame clones and leaves some out. The profile shows about 84,000 clones, around nine tenths of them singletons. The material sequenced was peripheral blood, taken 28 days after the second AZD1222 dose. This chain connects TRBV5-1 to TRBJ1-3; a possible D gene is TRBD1 (6 bases). This clonotype originated in an adult who received the AZD1222 COVID-19 vaccine. CDR3 amino acids: CASRQGDTSGNTIYF. The DNA for the CDR3 is TGCGCCAGCAGACAGGGAGATACCTCTGGAAACACCATATATTTT.